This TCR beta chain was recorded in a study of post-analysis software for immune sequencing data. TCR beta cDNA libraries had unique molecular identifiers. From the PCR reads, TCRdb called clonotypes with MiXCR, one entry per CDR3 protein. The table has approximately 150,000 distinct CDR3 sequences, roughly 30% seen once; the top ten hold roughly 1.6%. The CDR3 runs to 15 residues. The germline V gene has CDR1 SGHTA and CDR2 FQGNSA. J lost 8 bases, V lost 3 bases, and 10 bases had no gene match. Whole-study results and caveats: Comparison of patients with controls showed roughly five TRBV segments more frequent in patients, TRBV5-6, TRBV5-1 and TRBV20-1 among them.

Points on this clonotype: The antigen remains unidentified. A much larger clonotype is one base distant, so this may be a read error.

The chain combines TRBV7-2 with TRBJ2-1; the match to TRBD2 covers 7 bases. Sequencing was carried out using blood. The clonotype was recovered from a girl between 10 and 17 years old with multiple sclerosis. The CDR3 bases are TGTGCCAGCAGCTTCTCCCTAGCGGAGTACGATGAGCAGTTCTTC. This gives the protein CASSFSLAEYDEQFF.